This TCR beta chain appears in the sequencing data of a study of human T cells and chemical hapten exposure. Study as a whole: Predominantly women, the patients had alopecia areata, totalis or universalis. Notes on the study in general: It was expanded TCRs that formed significantly more large CDR3 similarity clusters than controls did.

Treatment indicated: therapeutic diphenylcyclopropenone sensitization with weekly scalp DPC. The germline V gene encodes CDR1 LNHNV and CDR2 YYDKDF (reference sequence). This CDR3 comprises 18 residues. The V and J ends lost 3 bases and 7 bases respectively, with 26 bases between them. In the case of this clonotype: Its antigen is not identified.

Within the library, unique molecular identifiers were attached to each individual cDNA molecule. TCRdb called the reads again in MiXCR, with one record for every CDR3 protein. The sample lists thousands of distinct CDR3 sequences; 49% were seen once. Sequenced material: whole blood, taken before DPC sensitization or 2, 6, or about 24 weeks after (not recorded which). The chain links TRBV15 to TRBJ2-3; D gene unclear. This TCR was sampled from an adult with alopecia areata. Some clones in this sample may be carry-over from other donors' samples. This table probably holds off-target reads from a library built for another chain. The CDR3 coding sequence is TGTGCCACCAGCAGGGGTCCCGGCTACGAGGAGCGTAGAAATACGCAGTATTTT. This encodes CATSRGPGYEERRNTQYF.